One sample yielded the 24 T cell receptor beta chains listed below, sequenced in a study of monozygotic twins with inflammatory bowel disease. With the 5' RACE reads reprocessed, TCRdb shows one record per CDR3 protein and no DNA. The sample data list fewer than 550,000 distinct CDR3 sequences. The sequencing sample was made of blood. All receptors derive from a human donor with ulcerative colitis or Crohn's disease, or a healthy co-twin of an affected twin (not recorded which).

The genes are TRBV5-8 and TRBJ1-5; there is no DNA to check the TCRdb D call of TRBD1. The CDR3 covers 17 residues. Germline assignment: CDR1 SGHTS and CDR2 YDEGEE. The CDR3 sequence is CASSLFRQQNSNQPQHF.

This chain connects TRBV12-5 to TRBJ2-3; TCRdb lists TRBD2, though no DNA is available to test this call. CDR1 and CDR2 from the germline V gene are LGHNT and FRNRAP. The CDR3 has 15 amino acids. This CDR3 is CASGPGGAVGDTQYF.

The chain uses TRBV20-1 and TRBJ2-6; TCRdb indicates TRBD1, and absent DNA this call remains unverified. CDR3 length: 16 residues. Germline loops: CDR1 DFQATT, CDR2 SNEGSKA (reference sequence). Here the CDR3 reads CSARAGGAVGANVLTF.

V usage is TRBV7-9 and J usage is TRBJ2-1; no DNA is available, so the TRBD1 call from TCRdb remains unchecked. The CDR3 length is 13 residues. Germline V gives CDR1 SEHNR, CDR2 FQNEAQ (reference sequence). CDR3 in amino acids: CASSVDRVSEQFF.

CDR3 sequence: CAAGTGGAGMLAQHF. The gene calls are TRBV2 and TRBJ1-5; TCRdb lists TRBD1, though no DNA is available to test this call. The CDR3 covers 15 residues. Per germline, CDR1 SNHLY and CDR2 FYNNEI. The full variable domain, its missing parts supplied by reference TRBV2 and TRBJ1-5, is EPEVTQTPSHQVTQMGQEVILRCVPISNHLYFYWYRQILGQKVEFLVSFYNNEISEKSEIFDDQFSVERPDGSNFTLKIRSTKLEDSAMYFCAAGTGGAGMLAQHFGDGTRLSIL.

The chain carries TRBV6-2 or TRBV6-3 and TRBJ2-1. The CDR3 consists of 15 residues. The germline gives CDR1 MNHEY, CDR2 SVGEGT. This chain's CDR3 is CASSSTSRYYNEQFF.

The V and J genes are TRBV30 and TRBJ1-2; checking the TCRdb D call of TRBD1 is not possible without DNA. The germline CDR1 and CDR2 sequences are GTSNPN and SVGIG (reference sequence). This CDR3 has 14 amino acids. CDR3 protein: CAWSVSGGVYGYTF.

The rearrangement links TRBV6-5 to TRBJ2-7; absent DNA, TCRdb's TRBD1 call cannot be checked. The germline V gene has CDR1 MNHEY and CDR2 SVGAGI. The CDR3 length is 15 residues. The CDR3 spells CASSSPGTGLGEQYF.

The chain joins TRBV5-6 to TRBJ2-7; the TCRdb call, TRBD2, lacks DNA for checking. Germline CDR1 and CDR2: SGHDT and YYEEEE. The CDR3 has 15 residues. The CDR3 reads CASSSAPKGPYEQYF.

The chain combines TRBV5-1 with TRBJ2-1; TCRdb returns TRBD1, unconfirmable since there is no DNA. This CDR3 region has 16 residues. Germline V gives CDR1 SGHRS, CDR2 YFSETQ. CDR3: CASSFGGTGAYNEQFF.

The V and J genes are TRBV19 and TRBJ1-2; TCRdb indicates TRBD1, and absent DNA this call remains unverified. Germline V gives CDR1 LNHDA, CDR2 SQIVND (reference sequence). CDR3 length equals 15 residues. Here the CDR3 reads CASTTDRDVNYGYTF.

The chain combines TRBV28 with TRBJ2-2; TCRdb's assignment of TRBD2 cannot be checked, as there is no DNA. The CDR3 sequence is 15 residues long. Germline CDR1 is MDHEN and CDR2 is SYDVKM. The CDR3 protein is CASRAQAPNTGELFF.

The rearrangement uses TRBV20-1 and TRBJ1-2; no DNA is available, so the TRBD1 call from TCRdb remains unchecked. The CDR3 length is 11 residues. Germline values: CDR1 DFQATT, CDR2 SNEGSKA (reference sequence). The CDR3 sequence is CSAARDTGYTF.

The chain uses TRBV11-2 and TRBJ2-2. Germline V CDR1 and CDR2: SGHAT, FQNNGV. The CDR3 covers 12 residues. The CDR3 is CASSFGFGELFF. The variable domain in full, completed from reference TRBV11-2 and TRBJ2-2, reads EAGVAQSPRYKIIEKRQSVAFWCNPISGHATLYWYQQILGQGPKLLIQFQNNGVVDDSQLPKDRFSAERLKGVDSTLKIQPAKLEDSAVYLCASSFGFGELFFGEGSRLTVL.

This chain joins TRBV6-1 and TRBJ2-1; TCRdb's D call, TRBD2, is unchecked because there is no DNA. The CDR3 has 15 residues. CDR1 MNHNS and CDR2 SASEGT come from the germline V gene. CDR3 loop: CASSRTSGGYNEQFF.

The CDR3 loop is CSARGLEGYGYTF. The chain combines TRBV20-1 with TRBJ1-2. The CDR3 contains 13 residues. CDR1 and CDR2 from the germline V gene are DFQATT and SNEGSKA (reference sequence).

The chain links TRBV7-9 to TRBJ2-7. The germline gives CDR1 SEHNR, CDR2 FQNEAQ (reference sequence). CDR3 length equals 11 residues. CDR3 region: CASRLGPEQYF.

J is TRBJ1-1 and V is TRBV19; the TCRdb D gene call, TRBD1, has no DNA to confirm it. This CDR3 region has 14 residues. Germline V gene sequence: CDR1 LNHDA, CDR2 SQIVND (reference sequence). The CDR3 loop reads CASSAAGGGTEAFF.

The chain employs TRBV12-3 or TRBV12-4 and TRBJ1-1. The CDR3 is 15 residues long. This chain's CDR3 is CASRSWEGLGTEAFF.

The gene calls are TRBV24-1 and TRBJ1-5; TCRdb's D gene call, TRBD1, goes unchecked for lack of DNA. Per the germline V gene, CDR1 is KGHDR and CDR2 is SFDVKD. The CDR3 loop spans 13 amino acids. CDR3 loop: CATRDSPDQPQHF.

The chain employs TRBV7-3 and TRBJ2-3. The CDR3 runs to 14 residues. Germline loops: CDR1 SGHTA, CDR2 FQGTGA. CDR3: CASSSDPNTDTQYF.

The chain is built from TRBV5-1 and TRBJ2-5; TCRdb's D gene call, TRBD2, goes unchecked for lack of DNA. This CDR3 is 15 amino acids long. The V gene's germline CDR1 is SGHRS and CDR2 YFSETQ. The CDR3 spells CASSPEGRFQETQYF.

The gene calls are TRBV12-3 or TRBV12-4 and TRBJ2-3. CDR3 length: 16 residues. CDR3 residues: CASSLAKGSSTDTQYF.

This chain links TRBV4-1 with TRBJ2-3; TCRdb indicates TRBD1, and absent DNA this call remains unverified. The CDR3 totals 15 residues. The germline gives CDR1 MGHRA, CDR2 YSYEKL. This CDR3 is CASSRGRVTTDTQYF.